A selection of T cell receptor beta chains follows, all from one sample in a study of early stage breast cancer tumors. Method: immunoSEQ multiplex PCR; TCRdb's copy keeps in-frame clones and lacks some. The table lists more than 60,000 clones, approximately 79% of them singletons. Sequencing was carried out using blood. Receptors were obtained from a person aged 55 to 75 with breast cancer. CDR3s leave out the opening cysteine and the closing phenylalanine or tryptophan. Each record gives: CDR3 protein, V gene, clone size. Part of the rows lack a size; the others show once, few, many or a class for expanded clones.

CDR3 protein: ASSLAASGGADTQY
V gene: TRBV7-6
clone size: .

CDR3 protein: ASSQDLRGPEAF
V gene: TRBV4-2
clone size: .

CDR3 protein: ASSSPRAGELF
V gene: TRBV13
clone size: .

CDR3 protein: ASSLSGVRYGYT
V gene: TRBV27
clone size: once

CDR3 protein: ASSLGATNTEAF
V gene: TRBV5-1
clone size: .

CDR3 protein: ASSSDRGGITEAF
V gene: TRBV5-1
clone size: .

CDR3 protein: ASSLFFGSSSYNEQF
V gene: TRBV7-3
clone size: .

CDR3 protein: ASSLEGEAF
V gene: TRBV4-1
clone size: few

CDR3 protein: ASSDNGGNTGELF
V gene: TRBV6-4
clone size: .

CDR3 protein: ASSIAGPYEQY
V gene: TRBV28
clone size: .

CDR3 protein: AWGGATNQPQH
V gene: TRBV30
clone size: .

CDR3 protein: ASVTGGSSYQPQH
V gene: TRBV28
clone size: few

CDR3 protein: ASSQDSRLAGGTDTQY
V gene: TRBV4-1
clone size: .